This T cell receptor beta chain emerged from a study of T cells in Graves' hyperthyroidism and ophthalmopathy. This clonotype was seen many times. Germline and junction disagree at one end, which may indicate a read error. TCR beta CDR3 region amplification was performed from RNA transcripts. RT-PCR in the first round (using the HTBI primer set) targeted the TCR CDR3. MiXCR, run by TCRdb on the multiplex PCR reads, gives a single entry per CDR3 protein. The table lists 500,000 to 600,000 distinct CDR3 sequences, around 46% of them singletons. This CDR3 is built from 15 residues. Germline CDR1 LGHNA, CDR2 YNFKEQ.

This chain connects TRBV4-2 to TRBJ2-7; 8 bases agree with TRBD1. Sequencing was carried out using peripheral blood or thyroid tissue (not recorded which). The receptor's source is a woman between 18 and 29 years old with Graves' hyperthyroidism. The chain's CDR3 is CASSQDSGGTYEQYF. DNA of the CDR3: TGCGCCAGCAGCCAAGATTCAGGGGGCACCTACGAGCAGTACTTC.